Shown below are 8 T cell receptor beta chains from a single sample sequenced in a study of OX40 agonist ivuxolimab in advanced cancers. Data came from immunoSEQ multiplex PCR; TCRdb stores just in-frame clones and leaves some out. Of approximately 75,000 clones in the sample, around 80% are singletons; the top ten hold about 5.7%. Here the sequenced sample was CD4+ or CD8+ T cells sorted from blood, taken in a trial of the OX40 agonist ivuxolimab. These receptors all come from an adult with an advanced solid tumor such as melanoma, head and neck, liver or kidney cancer.

The chain uses TRBV5-1 and TRBJ2-3, with D perhaps TRBD2 (5 bases). Germline V gives CDR1 SGHRS, CDR2 YFSETQ. The CDR3 length is 16 residues. Between the trimmed V and J ends, which lost 0 bases and 0 bases, there was a span of 11 bases. This chain's CDR3 is CASSLDGEPSTDTQYF. The CDR3 coding sequence is TGCGCCAGCAGCTTGGATGGGGAGCCTAGCACAGATACGCAGTATTTT.

The rearrangement links TRBV6-1 to TRBJ1-1; D ambiguous. Trimming stripped 2 bases from V and 0 bases from J, with 7 bases between. Looked up from germline, CDR1 is MNHNS and CDR2 is SASEGT. The CDR3 extends over 14 amino acids. Written as DNA, the CDR3 is TGTGCCAGCAGTGAAACACCCCTGAACACTGAAGCTTTCTTT. Translation: CASSETPLNTEAFF.

This chain uses TRBV11-2 with TRBJ1-2; 7 bases match TRBD1. CDR3 size: 14 residues. Germline CDR1 is SGHAT and CDR2 is FQNNGV. The V and J ends lost 3 bases and 7 bases, in that order; junction bases with no gene match: 8. The chain's CDR3 is CASSFYYRGSGYTF. CDR3 DNA sequence: TGTGCCAGCAGCTTCTACTACAGGGGTTCTGGCTACACCTTC. Full variable domain (missing parts from reference TRBV11-2 and TRBJ1-2): EAGVAQSPRYKIIEKRQSVAFWCNPISGHATLYWYQQILGQGPKLLIQFQNNGVVDDSQLPKDRFSAERLKGVDSTLKIQPAKLEDSAVYLCASSFYYRGSGYTFGSGTRLTVV.

This chain joins TRBV5-1 and TRBJ1-6, with D possibly TRBD1 on 5 matching bases. The CDR3 loop spans 14 amino acids. Germline-derived CDR1 and CDR2 are SGHRS and YFSETQ. The ends were cut back, 7 bases at V and 7 bases at J, with 15 bases in the middle. Written as DNA, the CDR3 is TGCGCCAGCTGTGAACAGACAGCCAATTCACCCCTCCACTTT. Translation: CASCEQTANSPLHF.

This rearrangement joins TRBV9 to TRBJ1-1; 12 bases map to TRBD1. Trimming took 3 bases from V and 6 from J; bases not matched to a gene: 12. This CDR3 has 17 residues. The germline V gene encodes CDR1 SGDLS and CDR2 YYNGEE. This chain's CDR3 is CASSGSRDRGLSSEAFF. The CDR3 DNA reads as TGTGCCAGCAGCGGTTCCCGGGACAGGGGGCTCTCCTCTGAAGCTTTCTTT.

This clone showed up just a few times. The chain couples TRBV7-8 to TRBJ2-1; 7 nucleotides align to TRBD1. This CDR3 spans 15 amino acids. V gave up 3 bases and J gave up 3 bases; unmatched junction bases: 5. CDR1 is SGHVS, CDR2 FQNEAQ, per germline. CDR3 in amino acids: CASSLEGGDYNEQFF. CDR3 in DNA: TGTGCCAGCAGCTTGGAAGGGGGCGACTACAATGAGCAGTTCTTC.

The chain is built from TRBV7-9 and TRBJ1-4; 10 nucleotides agree with TRBD1. The CDR3 is made up of 16 amino acids. V dropped 5 bases and J dropped 13; count of bases not matched to a gene: 16. The V gene's germline CDR1 is SEHNR and CDR2 FQNEAQ (reference sequence). Here the CDR3 reads CASSKPKTGGGRSLFF. CDR3 in DNA: TGTGCCAGCAGCAAACCAAAGACAGGGGGCGGCCGGTCACTGTTTTTT.

The J gene is TRBJ2-7, the V gene TRBV6-6; D might be TRBD1 (6 bases). CDR3 length equals 14 residues. Germline CDR1 is MNHNY and CDR2 is SVGAGI (reference sequence). The ends were cut back, 6 bases at V and 2 bases at J, with 14 bases in the middle. CDR3 in amino acids: CASRNRVFTYEQYF. The CDR3 nucleotides are TGTGCCAGCAGAAACAGGGTTTTCACCTACGAGCAGTACTTC.